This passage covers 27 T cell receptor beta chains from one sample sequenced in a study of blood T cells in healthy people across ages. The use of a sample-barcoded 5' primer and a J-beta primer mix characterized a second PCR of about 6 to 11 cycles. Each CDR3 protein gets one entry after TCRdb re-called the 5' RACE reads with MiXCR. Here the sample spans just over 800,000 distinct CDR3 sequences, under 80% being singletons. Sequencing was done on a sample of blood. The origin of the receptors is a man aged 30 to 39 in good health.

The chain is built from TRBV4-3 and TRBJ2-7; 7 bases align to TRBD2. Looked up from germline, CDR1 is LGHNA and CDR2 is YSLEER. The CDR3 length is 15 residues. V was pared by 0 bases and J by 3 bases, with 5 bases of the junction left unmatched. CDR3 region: CASSQDRGEDYEQYF. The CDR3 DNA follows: TGCGCCAGCAGCCAAGATCGGGGGGAAGACTACGAGCAGTACTTC.

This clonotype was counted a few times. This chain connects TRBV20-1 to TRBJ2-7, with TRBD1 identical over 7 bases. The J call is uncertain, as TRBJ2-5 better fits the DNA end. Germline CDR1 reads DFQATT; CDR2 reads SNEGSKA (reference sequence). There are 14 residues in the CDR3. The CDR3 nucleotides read TGCAGTGCCTTATCGGACAGGTTCGCGGAGACCCAGTACTTC. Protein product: CSALSDRFAETQYF.

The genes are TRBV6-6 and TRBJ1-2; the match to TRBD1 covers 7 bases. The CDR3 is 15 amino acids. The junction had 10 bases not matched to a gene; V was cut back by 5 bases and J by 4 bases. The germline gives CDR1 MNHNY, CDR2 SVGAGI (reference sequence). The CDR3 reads CASSLGTDQGYGYTF. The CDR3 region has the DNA TGTGCCAGCAGTCTCGGGACAGATCAGGGCTATGGCTACACCTTC.

The CDR3 nucleotides read TGTGCCAGCAGACCGACAGGGGGCTTGGATACGCAGTATTTT. It is translated as CASRPTGGLDTQYF. The chain couples TRBV6-2 or TRBV6-3 to TRBJ2-3, with 10 bases aligning to TRBD1. V was clipped by 6 bases and J by 6 bases; unmatched bases: 6. CDR3 length equals 14 residues. Per germline, CDR1 MNHEY and CDR2 SVGEGT.

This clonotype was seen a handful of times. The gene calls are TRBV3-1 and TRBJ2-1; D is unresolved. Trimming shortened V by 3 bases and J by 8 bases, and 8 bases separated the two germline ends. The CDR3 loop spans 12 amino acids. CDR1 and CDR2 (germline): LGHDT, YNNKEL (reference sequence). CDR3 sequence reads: CASSQGIHEQFF. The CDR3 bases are TGTGCCAGCAGCCAGGGGATCCATGAGCAGTTCTTC.

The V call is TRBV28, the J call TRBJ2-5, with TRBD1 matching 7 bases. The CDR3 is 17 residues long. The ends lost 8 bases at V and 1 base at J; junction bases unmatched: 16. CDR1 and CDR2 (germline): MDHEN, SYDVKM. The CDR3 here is CASRRDSRRWFQETQYF. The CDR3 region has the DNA TGTGCCAGCCGTCGGGACAGTCGGCGATGGTTCCAAGAGACCCAGTACTTC.

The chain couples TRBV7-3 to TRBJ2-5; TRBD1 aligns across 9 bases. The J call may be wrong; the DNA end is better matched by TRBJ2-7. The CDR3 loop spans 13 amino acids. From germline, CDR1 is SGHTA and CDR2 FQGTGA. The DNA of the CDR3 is TGTGCCAGCAGCCCAACGGACAGGGGCGAGCAGTACTTC. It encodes CASSPTDRGEQYF.

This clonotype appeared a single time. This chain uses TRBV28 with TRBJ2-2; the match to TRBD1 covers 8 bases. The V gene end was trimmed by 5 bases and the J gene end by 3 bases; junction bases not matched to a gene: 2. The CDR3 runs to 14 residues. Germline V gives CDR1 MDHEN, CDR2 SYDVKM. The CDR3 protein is CASSPQGDTGELFF. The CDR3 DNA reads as TGTGCCAGCAGTCCACAGGGGGACACCGGGGAGCTGTTTTTT.

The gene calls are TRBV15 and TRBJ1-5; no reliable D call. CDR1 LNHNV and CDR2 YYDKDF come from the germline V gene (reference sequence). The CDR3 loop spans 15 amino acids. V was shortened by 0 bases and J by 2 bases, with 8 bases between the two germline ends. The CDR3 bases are TGTGCCACCAGCAGAGATGCGGCAGGCAATCAGCCCCAGCATTTT. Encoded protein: CATSRDAAGNQPQHF. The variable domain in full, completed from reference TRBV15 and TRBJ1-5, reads DAMVIQNPRYQVTQFGKPVTLSCSQTLNHNVMYWYQQKSSQAPKLLFHYYDKDFNNEADTPDNFQSRRPNTSFCFLDIRSPGLGDTAMYLCATSRDAAGNQPQHFGDGTRLSIL.

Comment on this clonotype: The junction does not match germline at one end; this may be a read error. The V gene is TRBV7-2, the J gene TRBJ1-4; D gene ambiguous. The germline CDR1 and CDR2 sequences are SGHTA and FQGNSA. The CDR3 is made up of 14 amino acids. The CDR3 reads CASSLGVTNEELFF. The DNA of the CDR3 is TGTGCCAGCAGCTTAGGAGTCACTAATGAAGAACTGTTTTTT.

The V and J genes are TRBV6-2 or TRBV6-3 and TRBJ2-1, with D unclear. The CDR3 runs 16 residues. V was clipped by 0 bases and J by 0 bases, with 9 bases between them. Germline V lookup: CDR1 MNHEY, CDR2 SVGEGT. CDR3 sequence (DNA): TGTGCCAGCAGTTACTCGGGCAGGTACTCCTACAATGAGCAGTTCTTC. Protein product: CASSYSGRYSYNEQFF.

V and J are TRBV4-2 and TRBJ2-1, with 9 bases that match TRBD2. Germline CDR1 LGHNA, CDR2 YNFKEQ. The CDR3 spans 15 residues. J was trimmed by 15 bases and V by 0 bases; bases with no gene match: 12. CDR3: CASSQDRVGGGGLFF. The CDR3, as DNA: TGTGCCAGCAGCCAAGATCGAGTGGGCGGGGGGGGTCTGTTCTTC.

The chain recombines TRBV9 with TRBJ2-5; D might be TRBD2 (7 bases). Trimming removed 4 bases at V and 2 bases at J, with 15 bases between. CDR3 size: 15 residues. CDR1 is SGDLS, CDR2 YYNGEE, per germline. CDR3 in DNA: TGTGCCAGCAGCTGCAAGGGGGGGTATCAAGAGACCCAGTACTTC. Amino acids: CASSCKGGYQETQYF.

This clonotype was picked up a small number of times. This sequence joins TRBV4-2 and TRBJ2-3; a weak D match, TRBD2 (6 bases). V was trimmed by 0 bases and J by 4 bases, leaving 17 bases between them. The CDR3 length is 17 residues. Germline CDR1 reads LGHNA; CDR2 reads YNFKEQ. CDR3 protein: CASSQDVRGESPDTQYF. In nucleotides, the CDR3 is TGTGCCAGCAGCCAAGATGTGCGGGGAGAGAGCCCAGATACGCAGTATTTT.

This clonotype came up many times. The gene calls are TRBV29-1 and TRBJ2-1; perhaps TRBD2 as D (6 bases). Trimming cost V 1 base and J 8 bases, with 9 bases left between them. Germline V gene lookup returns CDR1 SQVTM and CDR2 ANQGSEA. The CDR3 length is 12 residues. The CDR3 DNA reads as TGCAGCGTTGAAGGTGTAGCGGATGAGCAGTTCTTC. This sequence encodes CSVEGVADEQFF.

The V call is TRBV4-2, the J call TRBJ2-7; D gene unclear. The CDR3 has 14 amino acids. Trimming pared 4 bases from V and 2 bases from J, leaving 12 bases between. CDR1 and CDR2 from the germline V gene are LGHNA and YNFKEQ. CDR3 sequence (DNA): TGTGCCAGCAGCCCCCAGGAATTCGCCTACGAGCAGTACTTC. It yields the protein CASSPQEFAYEQYF.

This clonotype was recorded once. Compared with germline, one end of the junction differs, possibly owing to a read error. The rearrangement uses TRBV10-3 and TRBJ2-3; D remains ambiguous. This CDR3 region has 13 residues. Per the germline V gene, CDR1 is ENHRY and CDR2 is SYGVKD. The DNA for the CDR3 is TGTGTCATCAGCCGAAGGAGCACAGATACGCAGTATTTT. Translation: CVISRRSTDTQYF.

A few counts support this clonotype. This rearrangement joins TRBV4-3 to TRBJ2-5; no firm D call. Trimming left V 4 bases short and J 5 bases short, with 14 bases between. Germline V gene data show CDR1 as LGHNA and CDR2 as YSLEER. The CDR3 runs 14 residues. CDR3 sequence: CASSRSAGMETQYF. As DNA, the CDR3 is TGCGCCAGCAGCCGCAGCGCTGGAATGGAGACCCAGTACTTC.

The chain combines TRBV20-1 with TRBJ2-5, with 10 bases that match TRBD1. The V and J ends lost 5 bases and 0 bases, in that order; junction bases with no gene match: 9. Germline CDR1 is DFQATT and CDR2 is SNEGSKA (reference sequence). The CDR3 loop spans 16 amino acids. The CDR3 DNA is TGCAGTGCTTCCGGGACAGGGGACGTGTACCAAGAGACCCAGTACTTC. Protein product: CSASGTGDVYQETQYF.

The CDR3 DNA sequence: TGTGCCAGCAGCCCAGACCCATGGGGGCAAGAGACCCAGTTCTTC. This translates into CASSPDPWGQETQFF. The chain couples TRBV27 to TRBJ2-1; the D gene is possibly TRBD1 (6 bases). Between the trimmed V and J ends, which lost 6 bases and 13 bases, there was a span of 25 bases. Germline CDR1 MNHEY, CDR2 SMNVEV (reference sequence). The CDR3 consists of 15 residues.

The CDR3 region has the DNA TGCAGTGCTAGATTAACGGGGGGAGGGAGTGAAGCTTTCTTT. Protein: CSARLTGGGSEAFF. This chain links TRBV20-1 with TRBJ1-1, with a tentative D call TRBD1 (5 bases). The CDR3 length is 14 residues. V was clipped by 2 bases and J by 7 bases, with 17 bases between them. CDR1 is DFQATT and CDR2 is SNEGSKA in the germline V gene (reference sequence).

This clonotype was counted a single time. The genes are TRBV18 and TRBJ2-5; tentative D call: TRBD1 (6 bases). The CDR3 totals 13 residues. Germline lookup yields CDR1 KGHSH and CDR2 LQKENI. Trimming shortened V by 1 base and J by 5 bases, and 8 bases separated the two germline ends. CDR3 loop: CASSPQGEETQYF. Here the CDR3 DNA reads TGTGCCAGCTCACCACAGGGGGAGGAGACCCAGTACTTC.

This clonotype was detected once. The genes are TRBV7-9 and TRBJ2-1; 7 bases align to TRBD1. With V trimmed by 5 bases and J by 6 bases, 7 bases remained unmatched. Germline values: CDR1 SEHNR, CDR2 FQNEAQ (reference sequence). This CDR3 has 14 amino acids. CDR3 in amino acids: CASSEQGRSNEQFF. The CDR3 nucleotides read TGTGCCAGCAGCGAACAGGGGCGCAGCAATGAGCAGTTCTTC.

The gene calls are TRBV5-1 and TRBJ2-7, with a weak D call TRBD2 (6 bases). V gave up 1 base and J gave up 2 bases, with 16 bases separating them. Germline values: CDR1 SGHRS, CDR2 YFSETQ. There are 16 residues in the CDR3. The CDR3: CASSLLARGSPYEQYF. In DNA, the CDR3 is TGCGCCAGCAGCTTGCTAGCGAGGGGCTCACCCTACGAGCAGTACTTC.

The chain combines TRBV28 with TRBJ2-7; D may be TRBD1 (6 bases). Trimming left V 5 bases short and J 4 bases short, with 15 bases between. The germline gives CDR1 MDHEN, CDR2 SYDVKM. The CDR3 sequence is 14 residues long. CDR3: CASSVRTAPYEQYF. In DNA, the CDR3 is TGTGCCAGCAGTGTCCGGACAGCACCATACGAGCAGTACTTC.

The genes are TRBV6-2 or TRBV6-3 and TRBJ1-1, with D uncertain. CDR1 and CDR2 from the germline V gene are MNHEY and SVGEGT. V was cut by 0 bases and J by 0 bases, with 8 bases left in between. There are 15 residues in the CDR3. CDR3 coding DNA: TGTGCCAGCAGTTACTCTCCGCGGTTGAACACTGAAGCTTTCTTT. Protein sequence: CASSYSPRLNTEAFF.

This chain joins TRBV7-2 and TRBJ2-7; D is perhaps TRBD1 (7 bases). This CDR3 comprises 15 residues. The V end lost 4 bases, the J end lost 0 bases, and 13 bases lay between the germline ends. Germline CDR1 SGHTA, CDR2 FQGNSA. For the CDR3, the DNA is TGTGCCAGCAGCTGGAGGGGACAGAGCTCCTACGAGCAGTACTTC. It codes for CASSWRGQSSYEQYF. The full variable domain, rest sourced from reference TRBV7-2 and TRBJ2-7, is GAGVSQSPSNKVTEKGKDVELRCDPISGHTALYWYRQSLGQGLEFLIYFQGNSAPDKSGLPSDRFSAERTGGSVSTLTIQRTQQEDSAVYLCASSWRGQSSYEQYFGPGTRLTVT.